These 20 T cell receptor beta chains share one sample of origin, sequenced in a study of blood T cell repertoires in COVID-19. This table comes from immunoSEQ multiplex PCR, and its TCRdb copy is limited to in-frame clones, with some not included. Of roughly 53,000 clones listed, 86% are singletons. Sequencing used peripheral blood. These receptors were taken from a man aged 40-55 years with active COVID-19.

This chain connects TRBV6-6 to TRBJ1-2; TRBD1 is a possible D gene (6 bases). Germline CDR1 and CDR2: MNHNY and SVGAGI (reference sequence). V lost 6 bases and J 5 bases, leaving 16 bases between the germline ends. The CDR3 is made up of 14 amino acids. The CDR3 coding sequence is TGTGCCAGCAGCCAACGGGGGGCCCTATATGGCTACACCTTC. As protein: CASSQRGALYGYTF.

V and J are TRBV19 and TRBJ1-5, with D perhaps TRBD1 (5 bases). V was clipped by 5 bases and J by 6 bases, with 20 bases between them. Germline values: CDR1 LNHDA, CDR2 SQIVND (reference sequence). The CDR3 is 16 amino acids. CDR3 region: CASSPRPGFLGQPQHF. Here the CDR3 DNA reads TGTGCCAGTAGTCCAAGACCAGGGTTTCTTGGTCAGCCCCAGCATTTT.

CDR3 in amino acids: CASSARVRTGELFF. The CDR3 DNA follows: TGTGCCAGCAGCGCGCGAGTAAGAACCGGGGAGCTGTTTTTT. The V call is TRBV7-3, the J call TRBJ2-2, with no clear D. The V end was cut by 5 bases, the J end by 5 bases, with 12 bases between. Germline V gene lookup returns CDR1 SGHTA and CDR2 FQGTGA. The CDR3 totals 14 residues. The variable domain in full, with the rest retrieved from reference TRBV7-3 and TRBJ2-2, is GAGVSQTPSNKVTEKGKYVELRCDPISGHTALYWYRQSLGQGPEFLIYFQGTGAADDSGLPNDRFFAVRPEGSVSTLKIQRTERGDSAVYLCASSARVRTGELFFGEGSRLTVL.

CDR3 in amino acids: CASSVGGGGRGGDTQYF. The CDR3 coding sequence is TGTGCCAGCAGCGTAGGAGGGGGCGGGAGGGGAGGCGATACGCAGTATTTT. The gene calls are TRBV9 and TRBJ2-3, with TRBD2 matching over 9 bases. This CDR3 region has 17 residues. Unmatched junction bases numbered 11, after V lost 0 bases and J lost 6 bases. Per the germline V gene, CDR1 is SGDLS and CDR2 is YYNGEE.

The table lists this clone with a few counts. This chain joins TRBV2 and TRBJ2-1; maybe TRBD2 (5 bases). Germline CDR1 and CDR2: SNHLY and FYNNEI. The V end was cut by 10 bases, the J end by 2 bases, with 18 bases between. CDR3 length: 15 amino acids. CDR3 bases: TGTGCCACCCCCGAAGCGGAACTTACCTACAATGAGCAGTTCTTC. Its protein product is CATPEAELTYNEQFF.

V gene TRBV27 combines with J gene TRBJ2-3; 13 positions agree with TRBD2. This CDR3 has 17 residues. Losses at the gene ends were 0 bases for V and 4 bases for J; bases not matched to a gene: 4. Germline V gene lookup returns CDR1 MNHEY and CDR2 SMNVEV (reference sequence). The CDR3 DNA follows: TGTGCCAGCAGTTTATCCAGGACTAGCGGGAGTCCAGATACGCAGTATTTT. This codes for CASSLSRTSGSPDTQYF.

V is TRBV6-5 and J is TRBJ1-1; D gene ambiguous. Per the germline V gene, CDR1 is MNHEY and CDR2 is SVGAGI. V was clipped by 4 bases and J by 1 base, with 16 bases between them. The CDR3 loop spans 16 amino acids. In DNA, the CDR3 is TGTGCCAGCAGTTCCCCCGGGAGGGCAGGGAACACTGAAGCTTTCTTT. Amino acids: CASSSPGRAGNTEAFF.

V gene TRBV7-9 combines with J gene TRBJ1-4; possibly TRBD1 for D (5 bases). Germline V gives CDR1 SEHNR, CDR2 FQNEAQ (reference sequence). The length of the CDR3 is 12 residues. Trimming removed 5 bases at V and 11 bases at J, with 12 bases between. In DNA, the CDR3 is TGTGCCAGCAGCCTTCCTGGGGGGAAACTGTTTTTT. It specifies CASSLPGGKLFF.

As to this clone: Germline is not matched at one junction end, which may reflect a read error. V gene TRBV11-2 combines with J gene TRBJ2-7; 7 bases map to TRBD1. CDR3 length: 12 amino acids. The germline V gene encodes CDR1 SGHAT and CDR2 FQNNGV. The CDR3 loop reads CASSLGRDSTIF. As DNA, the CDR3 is TGTGCCAGCAGCTTAGGCCGGGACAGCACGATTTTC.

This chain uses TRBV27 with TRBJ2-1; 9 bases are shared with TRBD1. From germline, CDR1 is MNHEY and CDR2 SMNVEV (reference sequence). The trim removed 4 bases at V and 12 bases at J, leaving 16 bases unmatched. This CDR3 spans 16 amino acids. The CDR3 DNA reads TGTGCCAGCAGTTCTTACCGGGACAGGGACCATAAAGGGCAGTTCTTC. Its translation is CASSSYRDRDHKGQFF.

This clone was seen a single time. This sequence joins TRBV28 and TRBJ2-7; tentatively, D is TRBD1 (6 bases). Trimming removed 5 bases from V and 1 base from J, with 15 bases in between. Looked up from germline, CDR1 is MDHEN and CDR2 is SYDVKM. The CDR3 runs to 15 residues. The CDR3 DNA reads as TGTGCCAGCAGTCTCCTTAAGACAGGTTCCTACGAGCAGTACTTC. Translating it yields CASSLLKTGSYEQYF.

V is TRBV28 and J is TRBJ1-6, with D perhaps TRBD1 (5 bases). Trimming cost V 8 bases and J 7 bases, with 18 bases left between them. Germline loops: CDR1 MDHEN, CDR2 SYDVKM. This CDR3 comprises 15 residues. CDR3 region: CASLPLQGGNSPLHF. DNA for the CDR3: TGTGCCAGCCTACCCCTGCAGGGAGGAAATTCACCCCTCCACTTT.

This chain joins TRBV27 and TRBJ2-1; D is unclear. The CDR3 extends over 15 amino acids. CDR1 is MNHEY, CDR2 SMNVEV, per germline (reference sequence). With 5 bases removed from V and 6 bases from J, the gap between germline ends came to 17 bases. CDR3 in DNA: TGTGCCAGCAGTGCCATCGTCGGTTATTTCAATGAGCAGTTCTTC. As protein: CASSAIVGYFNEQFF.

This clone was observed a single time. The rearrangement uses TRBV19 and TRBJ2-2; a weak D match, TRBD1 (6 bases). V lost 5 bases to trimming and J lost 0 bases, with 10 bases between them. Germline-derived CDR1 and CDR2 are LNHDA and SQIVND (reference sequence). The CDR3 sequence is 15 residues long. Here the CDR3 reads CASSAGTTNTGELFF. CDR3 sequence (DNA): TGTGCCAGTAGTGCCGGGACAACGAACACCGGGGAGCTGTTTTTT.

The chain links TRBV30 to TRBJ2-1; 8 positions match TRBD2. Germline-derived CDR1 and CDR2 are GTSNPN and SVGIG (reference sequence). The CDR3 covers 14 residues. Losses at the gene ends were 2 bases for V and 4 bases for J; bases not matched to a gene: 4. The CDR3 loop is CAWSLLADYNEQFF. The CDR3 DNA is TGTGCCTGGAGTCTACTAGCGGATTACAATGAGCAGTTCTTC.

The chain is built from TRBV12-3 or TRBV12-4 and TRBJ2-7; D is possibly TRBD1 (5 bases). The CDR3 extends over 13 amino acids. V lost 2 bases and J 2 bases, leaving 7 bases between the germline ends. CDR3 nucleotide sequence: TGTGCCAGCAGTTTATCCAGGGCCTACGAGCAGTACTTC. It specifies CASSLSRAYEQYF.

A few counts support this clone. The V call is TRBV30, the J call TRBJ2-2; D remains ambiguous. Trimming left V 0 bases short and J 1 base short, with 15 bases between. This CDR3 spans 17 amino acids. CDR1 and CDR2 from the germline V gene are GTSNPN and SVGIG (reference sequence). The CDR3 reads CAWSVVYGSLNTGELFF. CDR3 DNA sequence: TGTGCCTGGAGTGTAGTTTACGGGTCCCTGAACACCGGGGAGCTGTTTTTT.

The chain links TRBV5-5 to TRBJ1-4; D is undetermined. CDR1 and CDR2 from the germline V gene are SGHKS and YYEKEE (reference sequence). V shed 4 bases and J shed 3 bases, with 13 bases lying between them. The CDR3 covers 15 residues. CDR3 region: CASSPARSPNEKLFF. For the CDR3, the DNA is TGTGCCAGCAGCCCCGCTAGGAGCCCTAATGAAAAACTGTTTTTT.

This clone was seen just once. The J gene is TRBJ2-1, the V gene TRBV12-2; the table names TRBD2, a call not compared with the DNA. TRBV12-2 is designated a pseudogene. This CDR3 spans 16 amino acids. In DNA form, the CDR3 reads TGTGCAAGTCGCGCCGTGACTAGCGGGAGCTCGTATGAGCAGTTCTTC. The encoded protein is CASRAVTSGSSYEQFF.

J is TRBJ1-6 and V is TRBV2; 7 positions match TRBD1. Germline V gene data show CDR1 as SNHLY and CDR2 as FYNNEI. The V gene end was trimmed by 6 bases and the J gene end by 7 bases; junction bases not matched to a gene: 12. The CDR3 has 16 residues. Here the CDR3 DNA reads TGTGCCAGCAGGAGGGAACTCGGACAGGCAAATTCACCCCTCCACTTT. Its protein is CASRRELGQANSPLHF.